These 10 T cell receptor beta chains came from one sample sequenced in a study of shared clonotypes between healthy human individuals. Profiled with immunoSEQ multiplex PCR; TCRdb holds only in-frame clones, not every one. The sample includes 2 million to 2.5 million clones, about 90% of them seen just once. The sample was naive CD4+ T cells from PBMCs. The subset denotes: CD45RA+ positively selected. These receptors were obtained from a man younger than 35 in good health. Some clones in this sample may be carry-over from other donors' samples.

The chain combines TRBV15 with TRBJ1-2; TRBD1 might be the D (6 bases). Germline CDR1 reads LNHNV; CDR2 reads YYDKDF (reference sequence). The CDR3 runs 14 residues. Trimming pared 0 bases from V and 8 bases from J, leaving 13 bases between. CDR3 nucleotide sequence: TGTGCCACCAGCAGAGATGTTACAGGGTCGGGCTACACCTTC. This translates into CATSRDVTGSGYTF.

The chain joins TRBV7-9 to TRBJ2-7; D remains unclear. The CDR3 extends over 13 amino acids. Trimming stripped 3 bases from V and 0 bases from J, with 6 bases between. The germline V gene encodes CDR1 SEHNR and CDR2 FQNEAQ (reference sequence). Here the CDR3 reads CASSLDSSYEQYF. CDR3 sequence (DNA): TGTGCCAGCAGCTTGGATAGCTCCTACGAGCAGTACTTC.

The V call is TRBV4-1, the J call TRBJ1-5; no firm D call. The length of the CDR3 is 16 residues. The germline CDR1 and CDR2 sequences are MGHRA and YSYEKL. Trimming left V 1 base short and J 3 bases short, with 13 bases between. CDR3 protein: CASSQGATVTNQPQHF. CDR3 nucleotides: TGCGCCAGCAGCCAAGGAGCTACAGTGACCAATCAGCCCCAGCATTTT.

Worth noting for this clone: The same CDR3 also results from other DNA sequences found in this sample. The genes are TRBV7-3 and TRBJ2-2; TRBD1 is a possible D gene (5 bases). This CDR3 spans 15 amino acids. Germline loops: CDR1 SGHTA, CDR2 FQGTGA. The V end lost 2 bases, the J end lost 5 bases, and 12 bases lay between the germline ends. CDR3 DNA: TGTGCCAGCAGCTTAGGCAGGGCTGGGACCGGGGAGCTGTTTTTT. Translating it yields CASSLGRAGTGELFF.

This clone was seen just once. The gene calls are TRBV11-2 and TRBJ2-5; possibly TRBD2 for D (5 bases). Germline V gene data show CDR1 as SGHAT and CDR2 as FQNNGV. This CDR3 region has 13 residues. Trimming shortened V by 0 bases and J by 6 bases, and 8 bases separated the two germline ends. The CDR3 reads CASSLELAKTQYF. CDR3 nucleotide sequence: TGTGCCAGCAGCTTAGAGCTAGCAAAGACCCAGTACTTC.

This chain joins TRBV4-1 and TRBJ2-7; 7 nucleotides agree with TRBD1. The V gene end was trimmed by 7 bases and the J gene end by 2 bases; junction bases not matched to a gene: 14. The CDR3 is made up of 16 amino acids. Germline-derived CDR1 and CDR2 are MGHRA and YSYEKL. Written as DNA, the CDR3 is TGCGCCAGCAAGGCCACGAGACCGAGGGGGCCCTACGAGCAGTACTTC. Translating it yields CASKATRPRGPYEQYF.

The chain has TRBV6-1 and TRBJ2-5; 10 bases line up with TRBD1. The trim removed 7 bases at V and 5 bases at J, leaving 10 bases unmatched. Germline loops: CDR1 MNHNS, CDR2 SASEGT. CDR3 size: 15 residues. The CDR3 region is CASIQDRGHSETQYF. DNA of the CDR3: TGTGCCAGCATTCAAGACAGGGGGCATTCGGAGACCCAGTACTTC.

CDR3 coding DNA: TGTGCCAGCAGCTTCGAAACAGCCCTAGGGGGGTACACCTTC. Translated: CASSFETALGGYTF. This chain uses TRBV5-5 with TRBJ1-2, with D perhaps matching TRBD1 (6 bases). Germline V lookup: CDR1 SGHKS, CDR2 YYEKEE (reference sequence). V lost 2 bases to trimming and J lost 11 bases, with 19 bases between them. CDR3 size: 14 residues. Together with reference TRBV5-5 and TRBJ1-2, the CDR3 gives the full variable domain: DAGVTQSPTHLIKTRGQQVTLRCSPISGHKSVSWYQQVLGQGPQFIFQYYEKEERGRGNFPDRFSARQFPNYSSELNVNALLLGDSALYLCASSFETALGGYTFGSGTRLTVV.

A note on this clone: Other DNA sequences within the sample encode an identical CDR3. This chain joins TRBV28 and TRBJ2-7, with D perhaps given as TRBD1 or TRBD2 (6 bases each). This CDR3 contains 13 residues. Germline values: CDR1 MDHEN, CDR2 SYDVKM. The V and J ends lost 5 bases and 2 bases respectively, with 10 bases between them. DNA for the CDR3: TGTGCCAGCAGTAAAGGGGGGACCTACGAGCAGTACTTC. This gives the protein CASSKGGTYEQYF. The full variable domain, its missing parts supplied by reference TRBV28 and TRBJ2-7, is DVKVTQSSRYLVKRTGEKVFLECVQDMDHENMFWYRQDPGLGLRLIYFSYDVKMKEKGDIPEGYSVSREKKERFSLILESASTNQTSMYLCASSKGGTYEQYFGPGTRLTVT.

Turning to this clone: The identical CDR3 is also encoded by other nucleotide sequences in the sample. The V gene is TRBV6-6, the J gene TRBJ2-7; the match to TRBD2 covers 10 bases. V lost 0 bases to trimming and J lost 2 bases; unmatched junction nucleotides: 1. Germline CDR1 and CDR2: MNHNY and SVGAGI (reference sequence). The CDR3 sequence is 15 residues long. Written as DNA, the CDR3 is TGTGCCAGCAGTTACTCCCTAGCGGGGGCCTACGAGCAGTACTTC. Protein sequence: CASSYSLAGAYEQYF.